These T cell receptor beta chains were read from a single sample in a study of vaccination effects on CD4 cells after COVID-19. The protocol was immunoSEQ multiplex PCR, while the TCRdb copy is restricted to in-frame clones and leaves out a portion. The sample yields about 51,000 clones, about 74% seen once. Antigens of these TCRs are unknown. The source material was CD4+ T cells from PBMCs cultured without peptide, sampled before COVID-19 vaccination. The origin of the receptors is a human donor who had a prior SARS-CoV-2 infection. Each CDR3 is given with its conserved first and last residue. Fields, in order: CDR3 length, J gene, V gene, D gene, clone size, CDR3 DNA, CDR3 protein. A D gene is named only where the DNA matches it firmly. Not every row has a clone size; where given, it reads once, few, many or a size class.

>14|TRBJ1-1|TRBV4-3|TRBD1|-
TGCGCCAGCAGCAGGACAGGGGGCCGGACTGAAGCTTTCTTT
CASSRTGGRTEAFF
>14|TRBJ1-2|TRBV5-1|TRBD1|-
TGCGCCAGCAGCCAACCCGACAGGGCCTATGGCTACACCTTC
CASSQPDRAYGYTF
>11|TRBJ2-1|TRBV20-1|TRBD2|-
TGCAGTGTAGCGGGAGACAATGAGCAGTTCTTC
CSVAGDNEQFF
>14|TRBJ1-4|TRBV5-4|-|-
TGTGCCAGCAGCTCTGTTGGACCGAATGAAAAACTGTTTTTT
CASSSVGPNEKLFF
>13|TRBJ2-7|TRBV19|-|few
TGTGCCAGTAGCGGGACGATAACCTACGAGCAGTACTTC
CASSGTITYEQYF
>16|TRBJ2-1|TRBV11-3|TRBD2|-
TGTGCCAGCAGCTTAGATCCCCCTAGCGGGATGGGTGAGCAGTTCTTC
CASSLDPPSGMGEQFF
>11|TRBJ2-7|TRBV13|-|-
TGTGCCAGCAGCTTAGGGTACGAGCAGTACTTC
CASSLGYEQYF
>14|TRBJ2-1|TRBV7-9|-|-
TGTGCCAGCAGCTGGGACGGGCCGGGCGATGAGCAGTTCTTC
CASSWDGPGDEQFF
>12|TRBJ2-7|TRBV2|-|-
TGTGCCAGCCGGGCCGACACCTACGAGCAGTGGTTC
CASRADTYEQWF
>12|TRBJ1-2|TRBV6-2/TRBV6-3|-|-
TGTGCCAGCACCCCATGGGGTTCCGGCTACACCTTC
CASTPWGSGYTF
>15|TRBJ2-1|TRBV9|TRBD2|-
TGTGCCAGCAGCGTAGTAGGATTCTCGGGGGGTGAGCAGTTCTTC
CASSVVGFSGGEQFF
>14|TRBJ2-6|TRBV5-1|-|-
TGCGCCAGCAGCGCGAGCTCTGGGGCCAACGTCCTGACTTTC
CASSASSGANVLTF
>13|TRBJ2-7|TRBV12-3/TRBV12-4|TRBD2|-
TGTGCCAGCAGCACACAACTAGCGAGCGAGCAGTACTTC
CASSTQLASEQYF
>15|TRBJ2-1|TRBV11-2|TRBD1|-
TGTGCCAGCAGCTTGACGACAGGGGGATACAATGAGCAGTTCTTC
CASSLTTGGYNEQFF
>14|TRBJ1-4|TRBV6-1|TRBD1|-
TGTGCCAGCAGAGACCGGGACAGGGGCCCCAAACTGTTTTTT
CASRDRDRGPKLFF
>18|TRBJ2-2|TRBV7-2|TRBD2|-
TGTGCCAGCAGCAGGAGGGGACTAGCGGGGGCACGGACCGGGGAGCTGTTTTTT
CASSRRGLAGARTGELFF
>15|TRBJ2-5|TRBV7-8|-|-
TGTGCCAGCAGCGTGGGCGAGGCTAGCAAAGAGACCCAGTACTTC
CASSVGEASKETQYF